The next 14 T cell receptor beta chains were all read from a single sample in a study of shared clonotypes between healthy human individuals. Generated by immunoSEQ multiplex PCR, the TCRdb table keeps only in-frame clones and is missing some. The sample has around 990,000 clones; 77% are singletons. The sample consisted of memory CD4+ T cells from PBMCs. Subset described: CD45RA-negative fraction. These receptor sequences come from a man aged 18 to 35 in good health. Some clones in this sample may be carry-over from other donors' samples.

V usage is TRBV5-1 and J usage is TRBJ2-1, with 7 bases aligning to TRBD1. The CDR3 is 14 amino acids. J was trimmed by 3 bases and V by 6 bases; bases with no gene match: 6. Germline values: CDR1 SGHRS, CDR2 YFSETQ. CDR3 nucleotide sequence: TGCGCCAGCACAATAGACAGGGACTACAATGAGCAGTTCTTC. It yields the protein CASTIDRDYNEQFF.

V gene TRBV6-1 combines with J gene TRBJ2-7; weak D call: TRBD1 (6 bases). V was pared by 6 bases and J by 0 bases, with 12 bases between. From germline, CDR1 is MNHNS and CDR2 SASEGT. The CDR3 is 14 residues long. CDR3 coding DNA: TGTGCCAGCAGCGGGCAGGGGATCTCCTACGAGCAGTACTTC. Encoded protein: CASSGQGISYEQYF.

The chain combines TRBV14 with TRBJ1-1; 8 nucleotides match TRBD1. V gave up 1 base and J gave up 1 base; unmatched junction bases: 17. The CDR3 contains 20 residues. Per the germline V gene, CDR1 is SGHDN and CDR2 is FVKESK. CDR3 coding DNA: TGTGCCAGCAGCCAAGCCGTAGTGACCAACAGGGGGTTGAGGAACACTGAAGCTTTCTTT. Protein: CASSQAVVTNRGLRNTEAFF.

The chain combines TRBV28 with TRBJ1-3; D gene ambiguous. This CDR3 region has 12 residues. The V end was cut by 9 bases, the J end by 3 bases, with 9 bases between. Germline loops: CDR1 MDHEN, CDR2 SYDVKM. CDR3 DNA: TGTGCCAGTCAAGCCTTTGGAAACACCATATATTTT. Amino acids: CASQAFGNTIYF.

J is TRBJ2-3 and V is TRBV29-1, with TRBD1 identical over 8 bases. After removal of 4 bases from V and 4 bases from J, the junction contained 7 bases not matched to a gene. The germline CDR1 and CDR2 sequences are SQVTM and ANQGSEA. There are 14 residues in the CDR3. The CDR3 bases are TGCAGCGTTGGAGTTTTGACAGGGGCAGATACGCAGTATTTT. This gives the protein CSVGVLTGADTQYF.

In regard to this clone: Because the CDR3's place on the DNA is in doubt, the DNA is left out and the CDR3 is given as listed by TCRdb. This chain links TRBV9 with TRBJ2-1. The CDR3 length equals 15 residues, ends included. Germline assignment: CDR1 SGDLS and CDR2 YYNGEE. The CDR3 sequence: CASSVAPGTPLMMFF.

This clone has a single count. The chain joins TRBV10-3 to TRBJ2-7; 7 bases line up with TRBD1. Unmatched junction bases numbered 13, after V lost 4 bases and J lost 4 bases. Germline CDR1 reads ENHRY; CDR2 reads SYGVKD. This CDR3 is 16 amino acids long. The DNA for the CDR3 is TGTGCCATCAGTGCACCCGGGACAGCAAACCAATACGAGCAGTACTTC. Protein: CAISAPGTANQYEQYF.

This clone was recorded many times. The chain links TRBV19 to TRBJ2-1; 7 bases fit TRBD2. After removal of 4 bases from V and 8 bases from J, the junction contained 11 bases not matched to a gene. The CDR3 covers 15 residues. Looked up from germline, CDR1 is LNHDA and CDR2 is SQIVND (reference sequence). The DNA of the CDR3 is TGTGCCAGTAGTAAGAGACGCGGGAGTGAAGATGAGCAGTTCTTC. It specifies CASSKRRGSEDEQFF.

V and J are TRBV6-6 and TRBJ2-6, with D tentatively TRBD1 (6 bases). CDR1 MNHNY and CDR2 SVGAGI come from the germline V gene (reference sequence). The CDR3 sequence is 16 residues long. Trimming stripped 5 bases from V and 2 bases from J, with 13 bases between. CDR3 nucleotide sequence: TGTGCCAGCAGTCCCGACAGGCGGGCTGGGGCCAACGTCCTGACTTTC. This gives the protein CASSPDRRAGANVLTF.

The rearrangement links TRBV10-3 to TRBJ2-5; either TRBD1 or TRBD2 may supply D (5 bases each). Per germline, CDR1 ENHRY and CDR2 SYGVKD. This CDR3 has 14 residues. Trimming stripped 0 bases from V and 1 base from J, with 6 bases between. Here the CDR3 DNA reads TGTGCCATCAGTGAGTCCGGGACCCAAGAGACCCAGTACTTC. Amino acid sequence: CAISESGTQETQYF.

The CDR3, as DNA: TGTGCCAGTAACCCTACCCCCGCAGGGACTAACTATGGCTACACCTTC. Its translation: CASNPTPAGTNYGYTF. The rearrangement links TRBV19 to TRBJ1-2; D may be TRBD1 (5 bases). Germline V gives CDR1 LNHDA, CDR2 SQIVND (reference sequence). The CDR3 sequence is 16 residues long. Trimming shortened V by 7 bases and J by 0 bases, and 18 bases separated the two germline ends.

The V gene is TRBV6-6, the J gene TRBJ1-5; D is unresolved. Germline CDR1 is MNHNY and CDR2 is SVGAGI (reference sequence). This CDR3 is 15 amino acids long. The ends were cut back, 0 bases at V and 3 bases at J, with 9 bases in the middle. CDR3 DNA sequence: TGTGCCAGCAGTTACTCGAGTACAGACAATCAGCCCCAGCATTTT. Protein product: CASSYSSTDNQPQHF.

Turning to this clone: This could be a read error, since a much larger clone is one nucleotide away. V usage is TRBV5-6 and J usage is TRBJ2-2, with D tentatively TRBD1 or TRBD2 (6 bases each). The V gene's germline CDR1 is SGHDT and CDR2 YYEEEE. The CDR3 contains 15 residues. CDR3 sequence (DNA): TGTACCAGCAGCCGAGTGGGGGGCGCCCCCGGGGAGCTGTTTTTT. Translating it yields CTSSRVGGAPGELFF.

V is TRBV7-2 and J is TRBJ2-1, with D perhaps being TRBD1 or TRBD2 (6 bases each). Germline V gives CDR1 SGHTA, CDR2 FQGNSA. This CDR3 region has 15 residues. Trimming pared 5 bases from V and 4 bases from J, leaving 15 bases between. The CDR3 bases are TGTGCCAGCAGCCCGGGGGCTCCCCAATACAATGAGCAGTTCTTC. Amino acid sequence: CASSPGAPQYNEQFF.